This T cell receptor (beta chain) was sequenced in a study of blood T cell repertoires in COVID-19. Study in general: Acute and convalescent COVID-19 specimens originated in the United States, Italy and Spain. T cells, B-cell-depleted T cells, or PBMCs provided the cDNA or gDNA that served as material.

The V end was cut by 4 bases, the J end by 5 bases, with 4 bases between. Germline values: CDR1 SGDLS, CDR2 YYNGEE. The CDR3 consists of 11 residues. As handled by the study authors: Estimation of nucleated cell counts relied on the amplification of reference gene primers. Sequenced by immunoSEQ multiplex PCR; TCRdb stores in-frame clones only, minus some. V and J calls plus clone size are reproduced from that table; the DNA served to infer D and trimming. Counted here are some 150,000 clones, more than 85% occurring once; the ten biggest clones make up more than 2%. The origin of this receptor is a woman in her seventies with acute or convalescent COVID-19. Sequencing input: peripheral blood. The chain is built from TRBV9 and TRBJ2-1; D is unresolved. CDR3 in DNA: TGTGCCAGCAGCTCAGACAATGAGCAGTTCTTC. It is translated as CASSSDNEQFF.